The clone carrying this T cell receptor (beta chain) was seen many times. Its antigen is currently unknown. These data originate in a study of identical twins. Notes on the study in general: In cord blood, abundant beta clonotypes had fewer insertions; memory showed no trend. There is a chance that invariant MAIT and iNKT cells partially muddied zero-insertion analyses.

Each CDR3 protein gets one entry after TCRdb re-called the 5' RACE reads with MiXCR. Seen here are roughly 150,000 distinct CDR3 sequences, roughly 3.2% observed once, and the top ten hold around 8.1%. J lost 5 bases, V lost 4 bases, and 7 bases had no gene match. Germline-derived CDR1 and CDR2 are MNHEY and SMNVEV (reference sequence). The CDR3 runs 15 residues. This TCR came from a man in his late teens or twenties in good health. The chain links TRBV27 to TRBJ2-3; 9 bases are a match to TRBD2. The sample taken for sequencing was memory T cells sorted from blood. CDR3 coding DNA: TGTGCCAGCAGTTCGAGTAGCGGGAGAGGAGATACGCAGTATTTT. Translation: CASSSSSGRGDTQYF.